These T cell receptor beta chains were read from a single sample in a study of cytomegalovirus exposure and HLA in healthy donors. Using immunoSEQ multiplex PCR, the repertoire was profiled, and TCRdb retains in-frame clones only, with some absent. The profile shows about 150,000 clones, approximately 57% of them singletons. Sequenced material: PBMCs. These receptors all stem from a male donor in good health and CMV-seronegative. CDR3s include the opening cysteine and the closing phenylalanine or tryptophan. Fields, in order: CDR3 protein, CDR3 DNA, D gene, clone size, V gene, J gene. D genes are given only for firm matches. Clone size is stated in some rows and not others, as once, few, many or a class when expanded.

CASSSHSTDTQYF	TGTGCCAGCAGTTCCCATAGCACAGATACGCAGTATTTT	-	-	TRBV6-5	TRBJ2-3
CTSSQETAAGAATGELFF	TGCACCAGCAGCCAAGAAACGGCCGCGGGGGCCGCAACCGGGGAGCTGTTTTTT	-	once	TRBV1	TRBJ2-2
CASGRIEETQYF	TGTGCCAGCGGGAGAATCGAAGAGACCCAGTACTTC	-	-	TRBV6-5	TRBJ2-5
CASSVETGYTPGELFF	TGTGCCAGCAGCGTAGAAACAGGGTACACTCCCGGGGAGCTGTTTTTT	-	-	TRBV9	TRBJ2-2
CASSLGAGFREKLFF	TGTGCCAGCAGCTTAGGGGCAGGCTTTCGGGAAAAACTGTTTTTT	-	-	TRBV7-9	TRBJ1-4
CASSLGLTGGRNTEAFF	TGTGCCAGCAGCTTAGGTTTGACAGGGGGACGGAACACTGAAGCTTTCTTT	TRBD1	-	TRBV13	TRBJ1-1
CVRSLDQDYSGNTIYF	TGTGTCAGAAGCTTAGACCAGGACTACTCTGGAAACACCATATATTTT	-	few	TRBV7-5	TRBJ1-3
CASSIGLGGTEAFF	TGTGCCAGCAGCATTGGACTAGGGGGCACTGAAGCTTTCTTT	-	-	TRBV11-2	TRBJ1-1
CASSEAGTALYEQYF	TGTGCCAGCAGCGAAGCCGGGACTGCACTATACGAGCAGTACTTC	-	few	TRBV2	TRBJ2-7
CASSQEDRGMNEQYF	TGCGCCAGCAGCCAGGAGGACAGGGGTATGAACGAGCAGTACTTC	TRBD1	-	TRBV4-1	TRBJ2-7
CASSFTPGLNSPLHF	TGTGCCAGCAGCTTCACGCCGGGACTCAATTCACCCCTCCACTTT	-	-	TRBV11-1	TRBJ1-6
CASSVALGVGGANVLTF	TGTGCCAGCAGCGTAGCTCTCGGGGTCGGTGGGGCCAACGTCCTGACTTTC	-	few	TRBV9	TRBJ2-6
CASSWTSPSYNEQFF	TGTGCCAGCAGCTGGACTAGCCCATCCTACAATGAGCAGTTCTTC	TRBD2	few	TRBV27	TRBJ2-1
CASSGGTEAFF	TGTGCCAGTTCCGGGGGGACTGAAGCTTTCTTT	-	-	TRBV5-6	TRBJ1-1
CASSPTSGGTQYF	TGTGCCAGCAGCCCGACTAGCGGGGGTACGCAGTATTTT	TRBD2	few	TRBV7-2	TRBJ2-3
CAWTLGLAGGPDEQFF	TGTGCCTGGACCCTGGGACTAGCGGGGGGGCCAGATGAGCAGTTCTTC	TRBD2	-	TRBV30	TRBJ2-1
CASREQGSNTGELFF	TGTGCCAGCAGGGAACAGGGATCGAACACCGGGGAGCTGTTTTTT	-	-	TRBV2	TRBJ2-2
CASSLVGGINSPLHF	TGTGCCAGCAGCTTAGTGGGAGGAATTAATTCACCCCTCCACTTT	-	few	TRBV7-2	TRBJ1-6
CASSLVGGPYEQYF	TGTGCCAGCAGTTTAGTGGGGGGGCCGTACGAGCAGTACTTC	-	-	TRBV27	TRBJ2-7
CASSPRRSYEQYF	TGTGCCAGCAGCCCCCGGAGGTCCTACGAGCAGTACTTC	-	-	TRBV7-6	TRBJ2-7
CSGGGTSGSTDTQYF	TGCAGCGGGGGGGGGACTAGCGGTAGCACAGATACGCAGTATTTT	TRBD2	-	TRBV29-1	TRBJ2-3
CASRDSSYNEQFF	TGTGCCAGCCGGGACAGCTCCTACAATGAGCAGTTCTTC	TRBD1	-	TRBV7-3	TRBJ2-1
CASSDSGDTEAFF	TGTGCCAGCAGTGACTCAGGGGATACTGAAGCTTTCTTT	-	-	TRBV6-4	TRBJ1-1
CASSMRTGDTEAFF	TGTGCCAGTAGTATGCGGACAGGAGACACTGAAGCTTTCTTT	TRBD1	-	TRBV19	TRBJ1-1
CASSLKSGGAGELFF	TGTGCCAGTAGCCTAAAGAGCGGGGGGGCCGGGGAGCTGTTTTTT	TRBD2	-	TRBV19	TRBJ2-2
CASQGDRLSYEQYF	TGTGCCAGCCAGGGGGACCGACTCTCCTACGAGCAGTACTTC	TRBD1	few	TRBV2	TRBJ2-7
CSAAKGSEQYF	TGCAGTGCTGCTAAGGGGTCCGAGCAGTACTTC	-	-	TRBV20-1	TRBJ2-7
CASSPAGRDTQYF	TGTGCCAGCTCACCTGCGGGTCGGGATACGCAGTATTTT	-	-	TRBV18	TRBJ2-3
CATSRDYTSTGELFF	TGTGCCACCAGCAGAGATTACACCTCCACCGGGGAGCTGTTTTTT	-	once	TRBV15	TRBJ2-2
CASSQVIRREQYF	TGCGCCAGCAGCCAAGTTATTCGGAGAGAGCAGTACTTC	-	-	TRBV4-1	TRBJ2-7
CASSLRGRGPNTGELFF	TGTGCCAGCAGCTTAAGGGGCAGGGGGCCTAACACCGGGGAGCTGTTTTTT	TRBD1	-	TRBV11-2	TRBJ2-2
CASSVSGGIYNEQFF	TGTGCCAGCAGCGTTAGCGGGGGGATTTACAATGAGCAGTTCTTC	TRBD2	-	TRBV9	TRBJ2-1
CASSLDTQYEQYF	TGTGCCAGCAGCCTAGATACCCAGTACGAGCAGTACTTC	-	-	TRBV7-9	TRBJ2-7
CASSPLAGGPVEQYF	TGTGCCAGCAGTCCCCTGGCGGGGGGGCCGGTCGAGCAGTACTTC	TRBD2	-	TRBV6-6	TRBJ2-7
CASSFYTGGGNTEAFF	TGTGCCAGCAGTTTCTATACAGGGGGCGGGAACACTGAAGCTTTCTTT	TRBD1	-	TRBV27	TRBJ1-1
CATQEGARQPQHF	TGTGCCACTCAAGAGGGGGCGAGGCAGCCCCAGCATTTT	TRBD1	few	TRBV2	TRBJ1-5
CASSGDRLEAFF	TGTGCCAGCAGCGGTGACAGGCTTGAAGCTTTCTTT	-	-	TRBV13	TRBJ1-1
CASSPGGSFASRNEQFF	TGTGCCAGCAGCCCCGGCGGCAGTTTCGCTTCTCGGAATGAGCAGTTCTTC	-	-	TRBV5-4	TRBJ2-1
CASSLRGQGRQPQHF	TGTGCCAGCAGTTTAAGAGGACAGGGCAGGCAGCCCCAGCATTTT	TRBD1	few	TRBV28	TRBJ1-5
CASSPGQGADYGYTF	TGTGCCAGCAGTCCGGGACAGGGGGCGGACTATGGCTACACCTTC	TRBD1	-	TRBV28	TRBJ1-2
CASSSGLAGPTDTQYF	TGCGCCAGCAGCTCCGGACTAGCGGGGCCCACAGATACGCAGTATTTT	TRBD2	-	TRBV5-1	TRBJ2-3
CASSFPGDTQYF	TGTGCCAGCAGCTTCCCAGGAGATACGCAGTATTTT	-	few	TRBV5-4	TRBJ2-3
CASSYPRSGTNYGYTF	TGTGCCAGCAGTTACCCCCGGTCAGGGACTAACTATGGCTACACCTTC	-	few	TRBV6-5	TRBJ1-2
CASSPPGGREQYF	TGTGCCAGCAGCCCTCCCGGTGGGAGGGAGCAGTACTTC	-	once	TRBV12-1	TRBJ2-7
CAWAGQIGYEQYF	TGTGCCTGGGCGGGACAGATAGGCTACGAGCAGTACTTC	-	-	TRBV30	TRBJ2-7
CASSEKRISGQGKQYF	TGTGCCAGCAGTGAAAAAAGGATTTCGGGACAGGGTAAGCAGTACTTC	TRBD1	once	TRBV2	TRBJ2-7
CASSFGTLANYGYTF	TGTGCCAGCAGCTTCGGGACACTAGCTAACTATGGCTACACCTTC	-	-	TRBV7-6	TRBJ1-2
CASSQVLTGGVHGYPF	TGCGCCAGCAGCCAAGTATTGACTGGAGGGGTGCATGGCTACCCCTTC	-	-	TRBV4-1	TRBJ1-2
CASSGTGGTDTQYF	TGTGCCAGCAGTGGCACAGGGGGCACAGATACGCAGTATTTT	TRBD1	-	TRBV2	TRBJ2-3
CASSHYPGVEEQYF	TGTGCCAGCAGCCACTACCCGGGGGTCGAGGAGCAGTACTTC	-	-	TRBV7-6	TRBJ2-7
CASSYVGQGAGGYTF	TGTGCCAGCAGTTACGTGGGACAGGGGGCGGGGGGCTACACCTTC	TRBD1	-	TRBV6-6	TRBJ1-2
CASNSGQGREKLFF	TGTGCCAGCAACTCCGGGCAGGGAAGAGAAAAACTGTTTTTT	-	few	TRBV28	TRBJ1-4
CATSGEYEGSYEQYF	TGTGCCACCAGCGGGGAATACGAGGGTTCCTACGAGCAGTACTTC	-	-	TRBV15	TRBJ2-7